This entry is about one TCR beta chain. Using immunoSEQ multiplex PCR, the repertoire was profiled, and TCRdb retains in-frame clones only, with some absent. The table has some 150,000 clones, more than 85% seen once. The data derive from a study of control samples from healthy donors and cancer patients. The CDR3 extends over 15 amino acids. V was clipped by 11 bases and J by 2 bases, with 22 bases between them. This chain uses TRBV6-7 with TRBJ2-7; D ambiguous. TRBV6-7 is annotated as an ORF whose role is uncertain. Sequenced sample: blood. This sequence originates from a man over 45 in good health. CDR3 sequence: CAHDLPLRSPYEQYF. The CDR3 DNA is TGTGCCCACGACCTCCCCTTGCGGAGTCCCTACGAGCAGTACTTC.